Below, 3 T cell receptor beta chains from the same sample are listed, as sequenced in a study of identical twins. TCRdb re-called the 5' RACE reads with MiXCR, one entry per CDR3 protein. The profile shows about 240,000 distinct CDR3 sequences, over 9.5% of them singletons. The specimen was memory T cells sorted from blood. The source is a man between 45 and 60 years old in good health.

This clonotype was counted a few times. This chain joins TRBV29-1 and TRBJ1-2; D is perhaps TRBD1 (5 bases). The CDR3 consists of 13 residues. The V end lost 3 bases, the J end lost 0 bases, and 8 bases lay between the germline ends. CDR1 and CDR2 (germline): SQVTM, ANQGSEA. The CDR3 is CSVDGGSNYGYTF. In nucleotides, the CDR3 is TGCAGCGTTGATGGGGGGTCTAACTATGGCTACACCTTC.

This clonotype occurred a few times. This chain uses TRBV20-1 with TRBJ2-2; 7 nucleotides match TRBD2. The CDR3 is 16 amino acids. The V gene's germline CDR1 is DFQATT and CDR2 SNEGSKA (reference sequence). The ends lost 0 bases at V and 1 base at J; junction bases unmatched: 5. DNA of the CDR3: TGCAGTGCTAGAGATCTGCAGCGGGGGAACACCGGGGAGCTGTTTTTT. Its translation is CSARDLQRGNTGELFF.

This clonotype was detected a few times. The chain combines TRBV7-2 with TRBJ1-6; D uncertain. The CDR3 sequence is 15 residues long. Trimming removed 5 bases at V and 9 bases at J, with 17 bases between. Germline V lookup: CDR1 SGHTA, CDR2 FQGNSA. CDR3 loop: CASSPTGSGISPLHF. The CDR3, as DNA: TGTGCCAGCAGCCCTACCGGGTCTGGGATTTCACCCCTCCACTTT.